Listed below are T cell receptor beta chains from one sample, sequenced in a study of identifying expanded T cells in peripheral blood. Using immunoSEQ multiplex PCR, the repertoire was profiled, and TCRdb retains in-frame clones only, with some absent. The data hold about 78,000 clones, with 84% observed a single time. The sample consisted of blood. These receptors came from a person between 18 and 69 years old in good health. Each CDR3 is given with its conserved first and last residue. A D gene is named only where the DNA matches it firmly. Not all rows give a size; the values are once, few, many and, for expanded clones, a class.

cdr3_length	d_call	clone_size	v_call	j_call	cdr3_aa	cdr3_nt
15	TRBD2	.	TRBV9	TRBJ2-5	CASSLRGTNQETQYF	TGTGCCAGCAGCCTCCGCGGGACTAACCAAGAGACCCAGTACTTC
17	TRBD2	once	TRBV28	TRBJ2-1	CASRTTGLAVAYNEQFF	TGTGCCAGCAGAACAACCGGACTAGCGGTCGCCTACAATGAGCAGTTCTTC
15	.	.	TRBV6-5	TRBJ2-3	CASSYSLGSTDTQYF	TGTGCCAGCAGTTACTCATTGGGGAGCACAGATACGCAGTATTTT
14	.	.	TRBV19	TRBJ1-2	CASSPLALTDGYTF	TGTGCCAGTAGTCCACTGGCCTTGACAGATGGCTACACCTTC
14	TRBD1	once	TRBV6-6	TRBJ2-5	CASSYLDRGETQYF	TGTGCCAGCAGTTACCTAGACAGGGGGGAGACCCAGTACTTC
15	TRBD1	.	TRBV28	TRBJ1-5	CASSFRQGGNQPQHF	TGTGCCAGCAGTTTTCGACAGGGTGGCAATCAGCCCCAGCATTTT
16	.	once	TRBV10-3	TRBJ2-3	CAISESLTGSTDTQYF	TGTGCCATCAGTGAGTCGCTCACAGGGAGCACAGATACGCAGTATTTT
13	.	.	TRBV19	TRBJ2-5	CASSILVGETQYF	TGTGCCAGTAGTATTCTAGTCGGGGAGACCCAGTACTTC
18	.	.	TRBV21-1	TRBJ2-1	CASSKSRGLAGGCNEQFF	TGTGCCAGCAGCAAATCACGGGGACTAGCGGGAGGGTGTAATGAGCAGTTCTTC
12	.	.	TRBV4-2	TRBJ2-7	CASSQEGYEQYF	TGTGCCAGCAGCCAAGAGGGATACGAGCAGTACTTC
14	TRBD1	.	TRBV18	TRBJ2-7	CASSDGDRVHEQYF	TGTGCCAGCTCGGATGGGGACAGGGTCCACGAGCAGTACTTC
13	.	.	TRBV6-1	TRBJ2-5	CASSWTLQETQYF	TGTGCCAGCAGTTGGACTTTACAAGAGACCCAGTACTTC
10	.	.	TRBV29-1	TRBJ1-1	CSAVNTEAFF	TGCAGCGCTGTGAACACTGAAGCTTTCTTT
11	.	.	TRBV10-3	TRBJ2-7	CAISESHEQYF	TGTGCCATCAGTGAGTCCCACGAGCAGTACTTC
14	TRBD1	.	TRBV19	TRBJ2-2	CASRRQGSTGELFF	TGTGCCAGTAGACGACAGGGAAGCACCGGGGAGCTGTTTTTT
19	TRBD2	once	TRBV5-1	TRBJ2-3	CASSLAASGGSSSTDTQYF	TGCGCCAGCAGCTTGGCGGCTAGCGGGGGTTCATCTAGCACAGATACGCAGTATTTT
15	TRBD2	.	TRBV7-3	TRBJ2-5	CASSLGPSGGETQYF	TGTGCCAGCAGCTTAGGTCCTAGCGGAGGGGAGACCCAGTACTTC
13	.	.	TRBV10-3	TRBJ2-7	CAISETGTLEQYF	TGTGCCATCAGTGAAACCGGGACGCTTGAGCAGTACTTC
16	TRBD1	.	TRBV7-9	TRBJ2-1	CASLQPGQGAINEQFF	TGTGCCAGCTTACAACCGGGACAGGGGGCGATAAATGAGCAGTTCTTC
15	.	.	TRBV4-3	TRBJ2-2	CASSQDGVATGELFF	TGCGCCAGCAGCCAAGACGGAGTCGCCACCGGGGAGCTGTTTTTT
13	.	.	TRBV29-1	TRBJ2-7	CSVVGDLSYEQYF	TGCAGCGTTGTCGGGGACTTATCCTACGAGCAGTACTTC
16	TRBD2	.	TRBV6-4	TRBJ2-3	CASSDSSGGSTDTQYF	TGTGCCAGCAGTGACTCTAGCGGGGGGAGCACAGATACGCAGTATTTT
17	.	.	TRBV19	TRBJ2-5	CASSIRDHGGVRETQYF	TGTGCCAGTAGTATAAGGGACCACGGCGGCGTTCGAGAGACCCAGTACTTC
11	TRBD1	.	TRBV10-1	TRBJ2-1	CASSLKGQGIF	TGCGCCAGCAGTTTAAAGGGACAGGGAATCTTC
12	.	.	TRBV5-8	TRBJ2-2	CASSFRLGELFF	TGTGCCAGCAGCTTCCGTCTCGGGGAGCTGTTTTTT
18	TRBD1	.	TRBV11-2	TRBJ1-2	CASNTSGQVTKRDYGYTF	TGTGCCAGCAACACTTCGGGACAGGTCACTAAAAGGGACTATGGCTACACCTTC
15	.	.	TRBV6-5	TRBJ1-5	CASSTLPLSNQPQHF	TGTGCCAGCAGTACCTTACCCCTTAGCAATCAGCCCCAGCATTTT
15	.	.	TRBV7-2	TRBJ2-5	CASSSGPGLGETQYF	TGTGCCAGCAGCTCTGGCCCGGGGCTTGGAGAGACCCAGTACTTC
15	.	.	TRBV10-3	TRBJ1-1	CAISESYRDGAEAFF	TGTGCCATCAGTGAGTCGTACAGGGACGGCGCTGAAGCTTTCTTT